The 18 T cell receptor beta chains below all came from one sample that was sequenced in a study of blood T cell repertoires in COVID-19. The assay was immunoSEQ multiplex PCR, and TCRdb's table has in-frame clones only and misses some. The data show a few hundred thousand clones, around 82% seen once. Sequencing was carried out using peripheral blood. Receptors were obtained from a human donor with COVID-19, enrolled during active disease. The donor label of this sample is uncertain.

This chain joins TRBV2 and TRBJ1-1, with D possibly TRBD1 on 5 matching bases. Deletions cut 3 bases from V and 4 bases from J, with 6 bases between. This CDR3 contains 12 residues. Germline V lookup: CDR1 SNHLY, CDR2 FYNNEI. CDR3 amino acids: CASSDQGTEAFF. In DNA, the CDR3 is TGTGCCAGCAGTGACCAGGGCACTGAAGCTTTCTTT.

The gene calls are TRBV5-1 and TRBJ2-1, with 9 bases that match TRBD1. The CDR3 covers 15 residues. Germline assignment: CDR1 SGHRS and CDR2 YFSETQ. Unmatched junction bases numbered 7, after V lost 4 bases and J lost 5 bases. CDR3 in DNA: TGCGCCAGCAGCGAGACAGGGGGTACCCACAATGAGCAGTTCTTC. Its protein product is CASSETGGTHNEQFF.

The chain links TRBV5-8 to TRBJ2-1, with D unclear. Germline lookup yields CDR1 SGHTS and CDR2 YDEGEE. The CDR3 loop spans 12 amino acids. V lost 0 bases to trimming and J lost 13 bases, with 11 bases between them. The CDR3 spells CASSLVPRLQFF. Written as DNA, the CDR3 is TGTGCCAGCAGCTTGGTGCCGAGGCTACAGTTCTTC.

This chain links TRBV4-3 with TRBJ1-2, with a possible D match to TRBD1 (5 bases). Per the germline V gene, CDR1 is LGHNA and CDR2 is YSLEER. There are 14 residues in the CDR3. Trimming took off 6 bases at V and 3 bases at J, with 14 bases between the two ends. The DNA for the CDR3 is TGCGCCAGCAGTCGGGGCCGCGGGGACTATGGCTACACCTTC. It encodes CASSRGRGDYGYTF.

On this clone: This sample also contains other DNA sequences that code for the same CDR3. V and J are TRBV19 and TRBJ1-5; 7 nucleotides match TRBD1. The CDR3 has 14 amino acids. The V gene end was trimmed by 6 bases and the J gene end by 1 base; junction bases not matched to a gene: 3. Germline V lookup: CDR1 LNHDA, CDR2 SQIVND (reference sequence). The CDR3 protein is CASSTGVSNQPQHF. The CDR3 DNA reads TGTGCCAGTAGCACAGGGGTGAGCAATCAGCCCCAGCATTTT.

The CDR3 reads CASSSPGKAYEQYF. Here the CDR3 DNA reads TGTGCCAGCAGTTCACCGGGAAAGGCCTACGAGCAGTACTTC. The rearrangement joins TRBV6-2 or TRBV6-3 to TRBJ2-7; tentatively, D is TRBD2 (5 bases). V lost 4 bases and J 2 bases, leaving 12 bases between the germline ends. The CDR3 spans 14 residues. In germline, CDR1 is MNHEY, CDR2 SVGEGT.

The chain has TRBV6-6 and TRBJ1-4; 7 bases agree with TRBD1. The CDR3 is 15 residues long. The germline gives CDR1 MNHNY, CDR2 SVGAGI (reference sequence). With V trimmed by 2 bases and J by 8 bases, 8 bases remained unmatched. The CDR3, as DNA: TGTGCCAGCAGTTACCCCGGGACAGAGGGGGAAAAACTGTTTTTT. Encoded protein: CASSYPGTEGEKLFF.

The V gene is TRBV6-2 or TRBV6-3, the J gene TRBJ2-1; 8 nucleotides match TRBD2. V gave up 2 bases and J gave up 1 base; unmatched junction bases: 13. The length of the CDR3 is 19 residues. CDR1 is MNHEY and CDR2 is SVGEGT in the germline V gene. The CDR3 region is CASSYDVITGTSSYNEQFF. The CDR3 DNA reads as TGTGCCAGCAGTTACGATGTGATAACCGGGACTAGTTCCTACAATGAGCAGTTCTTC.

This chain links TRBV28 with TRBJ2-3; possible D gene TRBD2, 6 bases. Germline values: CDR1 MDHEN, CDR2 SYDVKM. This CDR3 region has 13 residues. V lost 4 bases to trimming and J lost 4 bases, with 9 bases between them. In DNA, the CDR3 is TGTGCCAGCAGTTCCAGACTAGCAGATACGCAGTATTTT. This gives the protein CASSSRLADTQYF.

The CDR3 loop reads CASSTSGQGGGYTF. CDR3 in DNA: TGTGCCAGTAGTACCTCTGGACAGGGTGGTGGCTACACCTTC. J is TRBJ1-2 and V is TRBV19, with 8 bases matching TRBD1. The CDR3 extends over 14 amino acids. Germline CDR1 reads LNHDA; CDR2 reads SQIVND (reference sequence). V shed 4 bases and J 7 bases; nucleotides not matched to a gene: 8.

This chain links TRBV7-2 with TRBJ2-7; 7 bases fit TRBD1. The length of the CDR3 is 15 residues. J was trimmed by 2 bases and V by 5 bases; bases with no gene match: 9. Germline V gives CDR1 SGHTA, CDR2 FQGNSA. The CDR3 DNA is TGTGCCAGCAGCATTTGGACAGGCGGCACCTACGAGCAGTACTTC. This sequence encodes CASSIWTGGTYEQYF.

The chain has TRBV11-2 and TRBJ2-5, with 10 bases matching TRBD2. In germline, CDR1 is SGHAT, CDR2 FQNNGV. This CDR3 comprises 16 residues. The V and J ends lost 1 base and 5 bases, in that order; junction bases with no gene match: 7. CDR3 protein: CASSLGASGSRETQYF. CDR3 DNA: TGTGCCAGCAGCTTAGGGGCTAGCGGGAGCCGGGAGACCCAGTACTTC.

This clone was seen only a few times. The genes are TRBV19 and TRBJ1-1; 10 nucleotides agree with TRBD1. The CDR3 is made up of 15 amino acids. The germline gives CDR1 LNHDA, CDR2 SQIVND (reference sequence). After removal of 7 bases from V and 5 bases from J, the junction contained 10 bases not matched to a gene. The CDR3 loop is CASKDEWGQGTEAFF. The CDR3 DNA is TGTGCCAGTAAGGACGAGTGGGGACAGGGGACTGAAGCTTTCTTT.

The chain combines TRBV6-6 with TRBJ1-1; 7 bases are a match to TRBD1. V was pared by 5 bases and J by 1 base, with 7 bases of the junction left unmatched. CDR3 size: 15 residues. The germline gives CDR1 MNHNY, CDR2 SVGAGI (reference sequence). In DNA, the CDR3 is TGTGCCAGCAGTAACCAGGGGGAAGCGAACACTGAAGCTTTCTTT. Translated, it gives CASSNQGEANTEAFF.

The CDR3 DNA reads TGTGCCAGCAGACCTAGCGGGAGGGCCGGTGAGCAGTACTTC. Translating gives CASRPSGRAGEQYF. V and J are TRBV28 and TRBJ2-7; 12 nucleotides match TRBD2. This CDR3 contains 14 residues. Per the germline V gene, CDR1 is MDHEN and CDR2 is SYDVKM. The trim removed 6 bases at V and 7 bases at J, leaving 7 bases unmatched.

This chain uses TRBV25-1 with TRBJ2-1, with D perhaps matching TRBD2 (6 bases). The CDR3 spans 16 residues. V lost 3 bases, J lost 2 bases, and 14 bases lay in between. CDR1 is MGHDK, CDR2 SYGVNS, per germline. The CDR3 nucleotides are TGTGCCAGCAGTGACGTGCGGGGCAGGACCTACAATGAGCAGTTCTTC. This sequence encodes CASSDVRGRTYNEQFF.

The V gene is TRBV19, the J gene TRBJ1-1; TRBD1 agrees at 7 bases. Per the germline V gene, CDR1 is LNHDA and CDR2 is SQIVND (reference sequence). Trimming removed 4 bases from V and 4 bases from J; junction bases left unmatched: 9. This CDR3 region has 15 residues. The CDR3 is CASSTGTDAGTEAFF. The CDR3 DNA reads TGTGCCAGTAGTACAGGGACAGACGCGGGCACTGAAGCTTTCTTT.

The rearrangement uses TRBV11-2 and TRBJ2-7; 9 nucleotides align to TRBD2. CDR1 SGHAT and CDR2 FQNNGV come from the germline V gene. V shed 7 bases and J 0 bases; nucleotides not matched to a gene: 13. The CDR3 extends over 17 amino acids. The CDR3 region is CASTLGGAGGYSYEQYF. CDR3 DNA sequence: TGTGCCAGCACCCTGGGTGGAGCGGGAGGTTACTCCTACGAGCAGTACTTC.